This T cell receptor beta chain was sequenced for a study of shared clonotypes between healthy human individuals. Study-level points and caveats: Generally, estimated richness proved larger in naive subsets than it did in memory subsets.

Donors were Caucasian adults residing in Nashville, Tennessee, USA. The authors divided CD4+ cells into CD45RA+ naive and CD45RA-negative memory subsets. About this clone itself: Its antigen remains unidentified.

Genomic DNA of every subset was divided equally among multiple immunoSEQ plates. Measured with immunoSEQ multiplex PCR; TCRdb has only the in-frame clones, and not every one. The sample yields 600,000 to 700,000 clones, approximately 73% seen once. Between the trimmed V and J ends, which lost 3 bases and 4 bases, there was a span of 19 bases. The CDR3 runs to 16 residues. Per germline, CDR1 SGHNT and CDR2 YYREEE (reference sequence). Sequenced material: memory CD4+ T cells sorted from blood. Subset denoted: CD45RA-negative fraction. The TCR was taken from a woman aged 25 to 45 in good health. This chain connects TRBV5-4 to TRBJ2-5; the D gene is possibly TRBD2 (7 bases). The CDR3 DNA follows: TGTGCCAGCAGCTCGGAGGGGGGGGCGGTAGGAGAGACCCAGTACTTC. Translated, it gives CASSSEGGAVGETQYF.